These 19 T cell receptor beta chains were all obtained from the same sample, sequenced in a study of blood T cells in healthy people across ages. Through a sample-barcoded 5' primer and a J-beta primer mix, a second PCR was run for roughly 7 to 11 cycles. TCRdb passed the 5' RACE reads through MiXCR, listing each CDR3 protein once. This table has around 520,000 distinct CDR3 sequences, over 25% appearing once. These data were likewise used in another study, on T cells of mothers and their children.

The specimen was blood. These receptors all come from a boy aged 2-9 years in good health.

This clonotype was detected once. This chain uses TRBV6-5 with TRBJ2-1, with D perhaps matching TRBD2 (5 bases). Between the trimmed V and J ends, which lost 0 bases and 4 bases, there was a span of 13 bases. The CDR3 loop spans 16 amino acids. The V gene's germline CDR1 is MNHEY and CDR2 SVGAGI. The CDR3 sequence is CASSYSTMGVYNEQFF. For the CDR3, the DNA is TGTGCCAGCAGTTACTCGACTATGGGAGTATACAATGAGCAGTTCTTC.

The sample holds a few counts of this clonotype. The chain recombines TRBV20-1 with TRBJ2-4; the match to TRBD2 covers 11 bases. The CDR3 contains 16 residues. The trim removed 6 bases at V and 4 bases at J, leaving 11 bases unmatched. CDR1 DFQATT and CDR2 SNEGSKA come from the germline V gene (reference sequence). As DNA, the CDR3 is TGCAGTGCCGCCGGAGGTAGCGGGAGGGATAAAAACATTCAGTACTTC. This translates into CSAAGGSGRDKNIQYF.

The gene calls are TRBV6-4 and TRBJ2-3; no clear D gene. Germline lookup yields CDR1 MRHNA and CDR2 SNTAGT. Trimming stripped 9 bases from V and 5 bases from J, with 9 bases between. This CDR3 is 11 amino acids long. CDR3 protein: CASAHGDTQYF. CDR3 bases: TGTGCCAGTGCCCATGGAGATACGCAGTATTTT.

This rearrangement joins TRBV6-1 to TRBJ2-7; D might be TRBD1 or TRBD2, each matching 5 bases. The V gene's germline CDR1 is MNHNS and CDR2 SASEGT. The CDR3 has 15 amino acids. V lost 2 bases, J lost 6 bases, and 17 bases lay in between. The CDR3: CASSESRGTLGEQYF. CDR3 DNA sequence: TGTGCCAGCAGTGAATCGAGGGGCACTCTAGGCGAGCAGTACTTC.

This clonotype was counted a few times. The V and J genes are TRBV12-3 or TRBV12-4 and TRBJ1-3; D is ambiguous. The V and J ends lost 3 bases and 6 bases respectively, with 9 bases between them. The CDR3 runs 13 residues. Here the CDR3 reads CASSFGLENTIYF. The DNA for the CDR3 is TGTGCCAGCAGTTTCGGGTTGGAAAACACCATATATTTT.

CDR3 in DNA: TGCAGCTGCGGGGTATTGGATGGCTACACCTTC. Translating it yields CSCGVLDGYTF. V usage is TRBV29-1 and J usage is TRBJ1-2; D not certain. The CDR3 contains 11 residues. The V gene's germline CDR1 is SQVTM and CDR2 ANQGSEA. V lost 8 bases and J 6 bases, leaving 13 bases between the germline ends.

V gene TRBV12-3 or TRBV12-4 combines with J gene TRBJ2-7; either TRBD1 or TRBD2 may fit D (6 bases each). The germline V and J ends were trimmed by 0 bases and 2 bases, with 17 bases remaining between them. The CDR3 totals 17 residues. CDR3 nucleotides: TGTGCCAGCAGTTTAGCTTTGGGGGGCTTGGATACCTACGAGCAGTACTTC. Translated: CASSLALGGLDTYEQYF.

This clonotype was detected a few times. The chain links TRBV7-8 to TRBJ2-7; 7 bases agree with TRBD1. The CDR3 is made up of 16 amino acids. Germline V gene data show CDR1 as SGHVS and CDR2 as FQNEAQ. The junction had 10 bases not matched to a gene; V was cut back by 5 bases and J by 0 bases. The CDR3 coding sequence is TGTGCCAGCAGCCTCTTACCCGACAGGGTCTCCTACGAGCAGTACTTC. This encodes CASSLLPDRVSYEQYF.

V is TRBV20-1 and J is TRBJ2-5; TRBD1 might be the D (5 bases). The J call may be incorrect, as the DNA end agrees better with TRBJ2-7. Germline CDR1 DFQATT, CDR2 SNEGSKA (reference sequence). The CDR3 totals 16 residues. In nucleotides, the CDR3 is TGCAGTGCTAGAGATGGAAGAAGGGGCTTGTCCTACGAGCAGTACTTC. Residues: CSARDGRRGLSYEQYF.

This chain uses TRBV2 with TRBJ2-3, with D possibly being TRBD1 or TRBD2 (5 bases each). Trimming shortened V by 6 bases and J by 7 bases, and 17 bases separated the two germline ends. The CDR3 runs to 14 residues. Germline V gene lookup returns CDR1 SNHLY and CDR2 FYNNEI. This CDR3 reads CASRGEAWTYTQYF. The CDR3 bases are TGTGCCAGCAGGGGGGAAGCGTGGACATATACGCAGTATTTT. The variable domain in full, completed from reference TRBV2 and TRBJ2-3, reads EPEVTQTPSHQVTQMGQEVILRCVPISNHLYFYWYRQILGQKVEFLVSFYNNEISEKSEIFDDQFSVERPDGSNFTLKIRSTKLEDSAMYFCASRGEAWTYTQYFGPGTRLTVL.

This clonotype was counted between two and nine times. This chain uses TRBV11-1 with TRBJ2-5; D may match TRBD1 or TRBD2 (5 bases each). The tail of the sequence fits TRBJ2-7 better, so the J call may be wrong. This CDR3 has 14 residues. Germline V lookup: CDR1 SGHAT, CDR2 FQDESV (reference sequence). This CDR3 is CASSVPGRIHEQYF. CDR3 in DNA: TGTGCCAGCAGCGTTCCGGGACGGATCCACGAGCAGTACTTC.

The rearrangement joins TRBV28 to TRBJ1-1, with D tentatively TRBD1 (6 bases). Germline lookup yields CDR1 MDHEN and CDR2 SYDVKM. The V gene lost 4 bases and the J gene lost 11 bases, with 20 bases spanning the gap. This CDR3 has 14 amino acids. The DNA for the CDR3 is TGTGCCAGCAGTTCGGGGGCAGGGGCGCGTCTCGCTTTCTTT. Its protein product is CASSSGAGARLAFF.

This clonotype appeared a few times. This chain's CDR3 is CASSLGGPGGTEAFF. The CDR3 DNA follows: TGCGCCAGCAGCTTGGGTGGCCCCGGGGGCACTGAAGCTTTCTTT. V usage is TRBV5-1 and J usage is TRBJ1-1, with D possibly matching TRBD1 (5 bases). CDR1 and CDR2 from the germline V gene are SGHRS and YFSETQ. The CDR3 has 15 residues. Between the trimmed V and J ends, which lost 0 bases and 4 bases, there was a span of 13 bases.

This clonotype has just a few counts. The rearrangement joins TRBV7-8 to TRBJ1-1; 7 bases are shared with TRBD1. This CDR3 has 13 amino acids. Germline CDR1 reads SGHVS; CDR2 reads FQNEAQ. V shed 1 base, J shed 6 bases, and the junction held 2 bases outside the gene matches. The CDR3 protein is CASSLDRGAEAFF. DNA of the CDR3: TGTGCCAGCAGCTTAGACAGGGGAGCTGAAGCTTTCTTT.

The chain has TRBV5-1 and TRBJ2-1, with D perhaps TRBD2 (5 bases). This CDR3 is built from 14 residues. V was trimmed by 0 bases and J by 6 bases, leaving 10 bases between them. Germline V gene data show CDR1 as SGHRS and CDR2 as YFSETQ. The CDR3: CASSLEGRSNEQFF. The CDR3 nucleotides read TGCGCCAGCAGCTTGGAAGGGAGAAGCAATGAGCAGTTCTTC.

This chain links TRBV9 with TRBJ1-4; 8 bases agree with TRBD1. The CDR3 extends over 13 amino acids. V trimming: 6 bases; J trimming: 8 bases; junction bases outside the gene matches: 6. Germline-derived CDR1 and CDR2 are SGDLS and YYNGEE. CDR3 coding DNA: TGTGCCAGCATCCGACAGGGGTGGGAAAAACTGTTTTTT. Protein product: CASIRQGWEKLFF.

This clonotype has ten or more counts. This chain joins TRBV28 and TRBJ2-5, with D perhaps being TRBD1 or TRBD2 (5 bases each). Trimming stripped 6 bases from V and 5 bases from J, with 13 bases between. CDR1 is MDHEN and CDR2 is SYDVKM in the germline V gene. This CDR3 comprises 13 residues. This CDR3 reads CASSPTGLETQYF. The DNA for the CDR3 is TGTGCCAGCAGCCCCACGGGGCTTGAGACCCAGTACTTC.

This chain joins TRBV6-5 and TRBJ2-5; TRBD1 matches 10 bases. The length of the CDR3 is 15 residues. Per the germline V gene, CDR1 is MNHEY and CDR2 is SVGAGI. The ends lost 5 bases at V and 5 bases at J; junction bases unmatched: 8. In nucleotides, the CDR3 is TGTGCCAGCAGTGACGGACAGGGGGTAGGGGAGACCCAGTACTTC. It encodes CASSDGQGVGETQYF.

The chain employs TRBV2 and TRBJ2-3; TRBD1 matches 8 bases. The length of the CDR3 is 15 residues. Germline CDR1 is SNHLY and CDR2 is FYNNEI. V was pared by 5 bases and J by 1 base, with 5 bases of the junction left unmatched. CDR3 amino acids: CASSPDRGGTDTQYF. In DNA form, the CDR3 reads TGTGCCAGCAGTCCCGACAGGGGTGGCACAGATACGCAGTATTTT.